A selection of T cell receptor beta chains follows, all from one sample in a study of cytomegalovirus exposure and HLA in healthy donors. TCRdb keeps only in-frame clones here, not all; method: immunoSEQ multiplex PCR. The top ten hold under 5.5% of the sample, which has about 130,000 clones, 8.5% to 10% seen once. The sequenced sample was PBMCs. The receptors here all came from a middle-aged man in good health and CMV-seronegative. CDR3s include the opening cysteine and the closing phenylalanine or tryptophan. D genes are given only for firm matches. Where a row states a size, it is once, few, many or the class of an expanded clone; other rows omit it.

.	TRBV2	.	TRBJ2-7	CASKVRRGDEQYF	TGTGCCAGCAAGGTCAGGCGGGGAGACGAGCAGTACTTC
.	TRBV9	.	TRBJ1-5	CASSVDRVGMQPQHF	TGTGCCAGCAGCGTAGACAGGGTCGGGATGCAGCCCCAGCATTTT
.	TRBV4-2	TRBD2	TRBJ2-7	CASSHTTSGSYEQYF	TGTGCCAGCAGCCACACGACTAGCGGCTCCTACGAGCAGTACTTC
.	TRBV4-1	.	TRBJ2-2	CASSQGSQGLVGELFF	TGCGCCAGCAGCCAAGGGTCGCAGGGTCTTGTCGGGGAGCTGTTTTTT
.	TRBV11-2	TRBD2	TRBJ2-1	CASSLRDQRGGSNEQFF	TGTGCCAGCAGCTTACGGGATCAGCGGGGGGGATCTAATGAGCAGTTCTTC
.	TRBV5-1	TRBD2	TRBJ2-5	CASSTGLAQETQYF	TGCGCCAGCAGCACGGGACTAGCGCAAGAGACCCAGTACTTC
.	TRBV5-1	TRBD1	TRBJ1-4	CASRKDPGQGLTNEKLFF	TGCGCCAGCAGAAAAGATCCGGGACAGGGGTTAACTAATGAAAAACTGTTTTTT
few	TRBV4-3	.	TRBJ1-1	CASSQEPGQNTEAFF	TGCGCCAGCAGCCAAGAGCCAGGGCAGAACACTGAAGCTTTCTTT
.	TRBV9	.	TRBJ2-7	CASSVDEGSYEQYF	TGTGCCAGCAGCGTAGACGAGGGCTCCTACGAGCAGTACTTC
few	TRBV4-3	.	TRBJ2-3	CASSQAAGPDTQYF	TGCGCCAGCAGCCAAGCAGCAGGGCCAGATACGCAGTATTTT
few	TRBV27	.	TRBJ2-1	CASSLLRYNEQFF	TGTGCCAGCAGTTTATTACGGTACAATGAGCAGTTCTTC
.	TRBV4-1	TRBD1	TRBJ1-5	CASSQDLGQGQPQHF	TGCGCCAGCAGCCAAGATTTGGGACAGGGCCAGCCCCAGCATTTT
.	TRBV7-8	TRBD2	TRBJ2-2	CASSLAGTTLTGELFF	TGTGCCAGCAGCTTAGCCGGGACTACCCTCACCGGGGAGCTGTTTTTT
few	TRBV9	.	TRBJ2-6	CASSAPESGANVLTF	TGTGCCAGCAGCGCCCCGGAGTCTGGGGCCAACGTCCTGACTTTC
few	TRBV4-3	.	TRBJ2-7	CASSQAHGDFAYEQYF	TGCGCCAGCAGCCAAGCCCACGGGGACTTTGCCTACGAGCAGTACTTC
.	TRBV9	.	TRBJ1-3	CASSVDSGPGNTIYF	TGTGCCAGCAGCGTAGATTCAGGGCCGGGAAACACCATATATTTT
.	TRBV5-1	TRBD1	TRBJ2-1	CASSFGTGRTYNEQFF	TGCGCCAGCAGCTTCGGGACAGGGAGGACCTACAATGAGCAGTTCTTC
few	TRBV7-3	TRBD2	TRBJ2-1	CASSLLAGGNNEQFF	TGTGCCAGCAGCTTGCTAGCGGGGGGGAACAATGAGCAGTTCTTC
.	TRBV6-5	TRBD1	TRBJ1-1	CASSRDRGDEAFF	TGTGCCAGCAGCCGGGACAGGGGGGATGAAGCTTTCTTT
few	TRBV6-1	TRBD1	TRBJ1-2	CASSRQGYGYTF	TGTGCCAGCAGCAGACAGGGCTATGGCTACACCTTC
few	TRBV19	.	TRBJ2-7	CASSFDFLSYEQYF	TGTGCCAGTAGTTTTGACTTTCTGTCCTACGAGCAGTACTTC
few	TRBV19	.	TRBJ2-7	CASTPGATYEQYF	TGTGCCAGTACCCCAGGGGCAACCTACGAGCAGTACTTC
.	TRBV7-8	TRBD1	TRBJ2-1	CASSWAGQGYNEQFF	TGTGCCAGCAGCTGGGCAGGACAGGGGTACAATGAGCAGTTCTTC
.	TRBV4-1	TRBD2	TRBJ2-5	CASSHVSPFPTWREGQETQYF	TGCGCCAGCAGCCATGTCAGTCCCTTTCCGACCTGGCGGGAGGGCCAAGAGACCCAGTACTTC
.	TRBV11-2	.	TRBJ1-5	CARSLAAGQPQHF	TGTGCCAGAAGCTTAGCGGCGGGCCAGCCCCAGCATTTT
few	TRBV2	TRBD1	TRBJ1-6	CASRYRDREYNSHLNF	TGTGCCAGCAGGTACCGGGACAGGGAATATAATTCACACCTCAACTTT
few	TRBV30	TRBD1	TRBJ1-5	CAWSDTLGQVPLNQPQHF	TGTGCCTGGAGTGACACCCTTGGACAGGTCCCACTCAATCAGCCCCAGCATTTT
few	TRBV10-1	.	TRBJ2-2	CASRADRTGELFF	TGCGCCAGCAGAGCCGACAGGACCGGGGAGCTGTTTTTT
.	TRBV29-1	.	TRBJ1-2	CSVEDHPGDGYTF	TGCAGCGTTGAAGATCACCCCGGGGATGGCTACACCTTC
.	TRBV27	TRBD2	TRBJ2-1	CASSLSGTSVFF	TGTGCCAGCAGTTTATCCGGCACTAGCGTGTTCTTC
.	TRBV15	.	TRBJ2-7	CATSRELNRASYEQYF	TGTGCCACCAGCAGAGAGTTAAACAGGGCGTCCTACGAGCAGTACTTC
few	TRBV4-1	.	TRBJ2-2	CASSQVGDTGELFF	TGCGCCAGCAGCCAAGTCGGTGATACCGGGGAGCTGTTTTTT
few	TRBV7-6	TRBD2	TRBJ2-3	CASSLNGGTDTQYF	TGTGCCAGCAGCCTGAACGGGGGGACAGATACGCAGTATTTT
.	TRBV30	TRBD1	TRBJ1-2	CAWSGQGPYGYTF	TGTGCCTGGAGCGGACAGGGACCCTATGGCTACACCTTC
.	TRBV6-5	TRBD1	TRBJ1-5	CASRRQGNQPQHF	TGTGCCAGCAGACGACAGGGGAATCAGCCCCAGCATTTT
.	TRBV4-2	.	TRBJ1-1	CASSSPVAPREAFF	TGTGCCAGCAGCTCGCCGGTGGCACCGAGGGAAGCTTTCTTT
.	TRBV5-4	TRBD1	TRBJ1-3	CASSNRDRGQSGNTIYF	TGTGCCAGCAGCAACCGGGACAGGGGGCAGTCTGGAAACACCATATATTTT
few	TRBV28	.	TRBJ2-4	CASSQGTKNIQYF	TGTGCCAGCAGCCAGGGAACCAAAAACATTCAGTACTTC
.	TRBV19	TRBD1	TRBJ1-2	CATSRGRDYGYTF	TGTGCCACCTCCAGGGGGCGCGACTATGGCTACACCTTC
few	TRBV2	.	TRBJ2-7	CASTPARQDYEQYF	TGTGCCAGCACTCCTGCAAGGCAGGACTACGAGCAGTACTTC
few	TRBV4-1	.	TRBJ1-2	CASSDPGDLNGYTF	TGCGCCAGCAGCGACCCAGGGGACCTCAATGGCTACACCTTC